This T cell receptor (beta chain) derives from a study of blood T cell repertoires in COVID-19. Study as a whole: Samples taken during acute and convalescent COVID-19 were collected in the United States, Italy and Spain. Nucleic acid was either cDNA or gDNA, and it came from T cells, B-cell-depleted T cells, or PBMCs.

Germline CDR1 and CDR2: MNHEY and SVGEGT. The J segment lost 1 base and the V segment lost 2 bases, leaving 3 bases of the junction unmatched. This CDR3 contains 15 residues. Per the authors' pipeline: Nucleated cell counts were estimated from reference gene primer amplification. Only in-frame clones appear in the TCRdb table, and some are missing; sequencing was by immunoSEQ multiplex PCR. V, J and clone size were drawn from that table, and D and trimming were deduced from the DNA. Among over 25,000 clones listed, around 86% were seen once. On this clone itself: Other nucleotide sequences in the sample specify the same CDR3.

Material for sequencing was peripheral blood. The sequence was obtained from a human donor in a cohort sampled during active COVID-19. V usage is TRBV6-2 or TRBV6-3 and J usage is TRBJ2-5, with 8 bases identical to TRBD2. CDR3 DNA sequence: TGTGCCAGCAGTTACGGCGGGGGGATCCAAGAGACCCAGTACTTC. It translates to CASSYGGGIQETQYF.